The 20 T cell receptor beta chains below all came from one sample that was sequenced in a study of cytomegalovirus exposure and HLA in healthy donors. PCR used 60 Vbeta primers and 13 Jbeta primers. Measured with immunoSEQ multiplex PCR; TCRdb has only the in-frame clones, and not every one. This sample yields tens of thousands of clones, of which about two thirds are seen a single time; over 10% belongs to the top ten. Material for sequencing was PBMCs. Receptor source: a woman in her 40s in good health and CMV-seropositive.

In this sample, this clone turned up once. The rearrangement links TRBV6-6 to TRBJ1-5; D is undetermined. Trimming took 5 bases from V and 2 from J, leaving 13 bases between them. CDR1 is MNHNY and CDR2 is SVGAGI in the germline V gene (reference sequence). This CDR3 is 15 amino acids long. CDR3: CASSLDSDGNQPQHF. The CDR3 DNA reads as TGTGCCAGCAGTCTGGACTCGGACGGCAATCAGCCCCAGCATTTT.

The chain recombines TRBV6-1 with TRBJ1-2; 11 bases agree with TRBD1. The CDR3 loop spans 15 amino acids. Germline CDR1 MNHNS, CDR2 SASEGT. V shed 7 bases, J shed 3 bases, and the junction held 7 bases outside the gene matches. In DNA, the CDR3 is TGTGCCAGCACCATGACGGACAGGGGGCACTATGGCTACACCTTC. Amino acid sequence: CASTMTDRGHYGYTF.

The rearrangement joins TRBV10-2 to TRBJ1-1, with TRBD1 as a possible D gene (6 bases). The V gene lost 9 bases and the J gene lost 5 bases, with 13 bases spanning the gap. The CDR3 is 12 amino acids. CDR1 is WSHSY and CDR2 is SAAADI in the germline V gene. The chain's CDR3 is CASTGWGTEAFF. The CDR3 nucleotides are TGCGCCAGTACAGGGTGGGGAACTGAAGCTTTCTTT.

The chain combines TRBV2 with TRBJ1-6; weak D call: TRBD1 (5 bases). The CDR3 sequence is 14 residues long. The germline CDR1 and CDR2 sequences are SNHLY and FYNNEI. Trimming left V 7 bases short and J 7 bases short, with 14 bases between. The CDR3 DNA is TGTGCCAGCAAGGGGAACTCCGGGAATTCACCCCTCCACTTT. Translating gives CASKGNSGNSPLHF.

The J gene is TRBJ1-6, the V gene TRBV4-1; D not certain. The CDR3 is 15 residues long. Germline V lookup: CDR1 MGHRA, CDR2 YSYEKL. Trimming removed 4 bases at V and 0 bases at J, with 7 bases between. The CDR3 DNA is TGCGCCAGCAGCCCCCGGGACTCCTATAATTCACCCCTCCACTTT. Its translation is CASSPRDSYNSPLHF.

This chain connects TRBV5-1 to TRBJ2-2; 7 bases are a match to TRBD2. Trimming cost V 7 bases and J 3 bases; bases outside gene matches: 6. The CDR3 has 14 residues. Per the germline V gene, CDR1 is SGHRS and CDR2 is YFSETQ. The CDR3 loop is CASQLAFDTGELFF. DNA for the CDR3: TGCGCCAGCCAACTAGCGTTTGACACCGGGGAGCTGTTTTTT. Filled out from reference TRBV5-1 and TRBJ2-2, the complete variable domain reads KAGVTQTPRYLIKTRGQQVTLSCSPISGHRSVSWYQQTPGQGLQFLFEYFSETQRNKGNFPGRFSGRQFSNSRSEMNVSTLELGDSALYLCASQLAFDTGELFFGEGSRLTVL.

CDR3 in DNA: TGTGCCAGCAGCGTAGGACAGGGAAAATACGAGCAGTACTTC. As protein: CASSVGQGKYEQYF. The chain is built from TRBV9 and TRBJ2-7; TRBD1 matches at 7 bases. The CDR3 extends over 14 amino acids. Per the germline V gene, CDR1 is SGDLS and CDR2 is YYNGEE. Trimming at V came to 0 bases and at J to 4 bases, leaving 4 bases not matched to a gene.

CDR3 coding DNA: TGTGCCAGCAGTTTCGACTTCTCTGGGGCCAACGTCCTGACTTTC. This gives the protein CASSFDFSGANVLTF. The V call is TRBV2, the J call TRBJ2-6; D is undetermined. The germline V gene has CDR1 SNHLY and CDR2 FYNNEI. V shed 5 bases and J shed 0 bases, with 8 bases lying between them. CDR3 length: 15 amino acids.

V and J are TRBV7-2 and TRBJ2-7, with TRBD2 as a possible D gene (5 bases). Germline CDR1 SGHTA, CDR2 FQGNSA. This CDR3 contains 15 residues. Trimming left V 5 bases short and J 4 bases short, with 18 bases between. CDR3 coding DNA: TGTGCCAGCAGCCAAAGCTCCCCCGCGGGTTACGAGCAGTACTTC. As protein: CASSQSSPAGYEQYF. Supplemented by reference TRBV7-2 and TRBJ2-7, the full variable domain reads GAGVSQSPSNKVTEKGKDVELRCDPISGHTALYWYRQSLGQGLEFLIYFQGNSAPDKSGLPSDRFSAERTGGSVSTLTIQRTQQEDSAVYLCASSQSSPAGYEQYFGPGTRLTVT.

V and J are TRBV6-5 and TRBJ1-3; no firm D call. Germline lookup yields CDR1 MNHEY and CDR2 SVGAGI. The CDR3 runs 13 residues. V dropped 7 bases and J dropped 1 base, with 8 bases sitting between them. The CDR3 sequence: CASTRGSGNTIYF. In nucleotides, the CDR3 is TGTGCCAGCACCCGGGGTTCTGGAAACACCATATATTTT.

The chain couples TRBV2 to TRBJ1-6; TRBD1 might be the D (6 bases). This CDR3 comprises 17 residues. Germline CDR1 and CDR2: SNHLY and FYNNEI. V was trimmed by 5 bases and J by 3 bases, leaving 17 bases between them. The chain's CDR3 is CASSKGGGRGYNSPLHF. Written as DNA, the CDR3 is TGTGCCAGCAGTAAAGGGGGGGGCAGGGGCTATAATTCACCCCTCCACTTT.

The CDR3 DNA is TGTGCCAGCAGCGGGGGGGGCACCGGGGAGCTGTTTTTT. Protein sequence: CASSGGGTGELFF. This chain joins TRBV5-4 and TRBJ2-2, with 7 bases identical to TRBD2. Germline trimming cut 4 bases from V and 4 bases from J; bases unmatched to any gene: 1. Per germline, CDR1 SGHNT and CDR2 YYREEE (reference sequence). This CDR3 has 13 residues.

The chain joins TRBV7-2 to TRBJ2-3; tentatively, D is TRBD2 (6 bases). The CDR3 is 13 residues long. Trimming removed 3 bases from V and 3 bases from J, with 7 bases in between. From germline, CDR1 is SGHTA and CDR2 FQGNSA. In nucleotides, the CDR3 is TGTGCCAGCAGCTTTAGCGGTACAGATACGCAGTATTTT. Its translation is CASSFSGTDTQYF.

This chain joins TRBV29-1 and TRBJ2-2, with TRBD2 as a possible D gene (6 bases). The CDR3 totals 15 residues. The germline V and J ends were trimmed by 7 bases and 3 bases, with 18 bases remaining between them. The germline CDR1 and CDR2 sequences are SQVTM and ANQGSEA. CDR3 DNA: TGCAGCGCCTCTTCAACTAGCAGCTACACCGGGGAGCTGTTTTTT. Its translation is CSASSTSSYTGELFF.

The V and J genes are TRBV6-1 and TRBJ2-1; possibly TRBD1 for D (5 bases). The germline V gene has CDR1 MNHNS and CDR2 SASEGT. CDR3 length: 17 residues. V dropped 1 base and J dropped 3 bases, with 16 bases sitting between them. DNA of the CDR3: TGTGCCAGCAGTGAAGGGTCCTCCAGAAGGGGCTACAATGAGCAGTTCTTC. Its protein is CASSEGSSRRGYNEQFF.

The genes are TRBV18 and TRBJ1-5; D remains unclear. The CDR3 runs 15 residues. Germline values: CDR1 KGHSH, CDR2 LQKENI. V shed 3 bases and J shed 3 bases, with 12 bases lying between them. The CDR3 DNA sequence: TGTGCCAGCTCACCCCAGAGGGAGAACAATCAGCCCCAGCATTTT. As protein: CASSPQRENNQPQHF.

This clone was counted between two and nine times. This rearrangement joins TRBV5-1 to TRBJ1-4, with D unclear. The germline V gene encodes CDR1 SGHRS and CDR2 YFSETQ. Trimming cost V 2 bases and J 1 base, with 12 bases left between them. This CDR3 contains 16 residues. The CDR3 region is CASSFLAGGTNEKLFF. The CDR3 DNA is TGCGCCAGCAGCTTCCTGGCGGGAGGAACTAATGAAAAACTGTTTTTT.

This chain connects TRBV5-1 to TRBJ2-1; 10 nucleotides align to TRBD2. Germline values: CDR1 SGHRS, CDR2 YFSETQ. The CDR3 has 18 amino acids. The trim removed 0 bases at V and 7 bases at J, leaving 13 bases unmatched. CDR3 DNA: TGCGCCAGCAGCTTGGCCCCGCTAGCGGGGGTCCTGGGGAATGAGCAGTTCTTC. It yields the protein CASSLAPLAGVLGNEQFF. The full variable domain, in which reference TRBV5-1 and TRBJ2-1 provide the parts outside the CDR3, is KAGVTQTPRYLIKTRGQQVTLSCSPISGHRSVSWYQQTPGQGLQFLFEYFSETQRNKGNFPGRFSGRQFSNSRSEMNVSTLELGDSALYLCASSLAPLAGVLGNEQFFGPGTRLTVL.

This clone was counted a few times. The J gene is TRBJ1-5, the V gene TRBV15; 12 nucleotides align to TRBD1. Looked up from germline, CDR1 is LNHNV and CDR2 is YYDKDF (reference sequence). The CDR3 consists of 17 residues. The V gene end was trimmed by 2 bases and the J gene end by 5 bases; junction bases not matched to a gene: 7. The CDR3 region is CATSRSGGQGADQPQHF. The CDR3 DNA sequence: TGTGCCACCAGCAGATCGGGGGGACAGGGGGCGGATCAGCCCCAGCATTTT.

The rearrangement uses TRBV4-2 and TRBJ1-1; D gene ambiguous. Germline values: CDR1 LGHNA, CDR2 YNFKEQ. The CDR3 has 12 residues. Deletions cut 4 bases from V and 5 bases from J, with 8 bases between. The DNA for the CDR3 is TGTGCCAGCAGCCGAGTTGAGACTGAAGCTTTCTTT. Amino acids: CASSRVETEAFF.